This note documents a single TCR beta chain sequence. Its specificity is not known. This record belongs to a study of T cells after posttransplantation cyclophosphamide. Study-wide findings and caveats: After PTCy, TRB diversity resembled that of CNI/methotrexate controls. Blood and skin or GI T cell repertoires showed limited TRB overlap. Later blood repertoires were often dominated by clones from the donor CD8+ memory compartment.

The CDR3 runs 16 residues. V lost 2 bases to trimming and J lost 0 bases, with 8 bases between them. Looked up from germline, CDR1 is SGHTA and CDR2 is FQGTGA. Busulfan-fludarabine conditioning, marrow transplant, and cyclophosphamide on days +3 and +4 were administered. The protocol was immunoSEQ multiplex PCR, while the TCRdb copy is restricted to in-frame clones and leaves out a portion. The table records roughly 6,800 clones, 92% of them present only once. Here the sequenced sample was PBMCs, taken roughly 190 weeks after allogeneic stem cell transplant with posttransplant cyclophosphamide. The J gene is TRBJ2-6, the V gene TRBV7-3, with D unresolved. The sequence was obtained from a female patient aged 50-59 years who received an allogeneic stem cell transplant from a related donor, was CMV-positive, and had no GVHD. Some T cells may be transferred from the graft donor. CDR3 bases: TGTGCCAGCAGCTTACAGGTCTTCTCTGGGGCCAACGTCCTGACTTTC. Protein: CASSLQVFSGANVLTF.